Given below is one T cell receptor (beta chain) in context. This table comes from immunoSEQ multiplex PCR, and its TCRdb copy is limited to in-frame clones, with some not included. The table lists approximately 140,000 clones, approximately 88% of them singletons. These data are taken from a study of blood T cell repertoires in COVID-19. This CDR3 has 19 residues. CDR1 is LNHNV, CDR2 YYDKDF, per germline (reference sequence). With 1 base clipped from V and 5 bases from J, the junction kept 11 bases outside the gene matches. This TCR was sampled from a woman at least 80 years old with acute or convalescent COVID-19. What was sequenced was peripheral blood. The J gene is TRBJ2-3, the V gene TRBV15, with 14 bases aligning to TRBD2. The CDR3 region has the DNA TGTGCCACCAGCAGAGCCGGGACTAGCGGGAGTGGGGGGGGAGATACGCAGTATTTT. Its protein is CATSRAGTSGSGGGDTQYF.